This T cell receptor beta chain was documented in a study of identical twins. Study-wide points: The models systematically underestimated how much out-of-frame TCR alpha was shared in monozygotic twins.

The CDR3 has 16 amino acids. V trimming: 1 base; J trimming: 4 bases; junction bases outside the gene matches: 7. Germline CDR1 is PRHDT and CDR2 is FYEKMQ (reference sequence). Healthy Caucasians alone served as donors. This clonotype was found a few times. Its antigen is undetermined. A universal primer site was incorporated via template switching, and the cDNA contained unique molecular identifiers. From the 5' RACE reads, TCRdb called clonotypes with MiXCR, one entry per CDR3 protein. The sample includes 1.5 million or so distinct CDR3 sequences, under 35% seen only once; the top ten take about 0.27%.

The chain combines TRBV13 with TRBJ2-7, with TRBD2 identical over 10 bases. The sequencing sample was made of cord blood. The TCR originated in a newborn girl in good health. CDR3 nucleotides: TGTGCCAGCAGCTTAGATCAAGCGGGAGGGGGATACGAGCAGTACTTC. Its translation is CASSLDQAGGGYEQYF.